This record covers a single T cell receptor beta chain. Antigen: not known. This entry belongs to a study of cytomegalovirus exposure and HLA in healthy donors. Points from the study as a whole: For TCR beta chains, V- and J-gene trimming was later linked to a missense DCLRE1C variant. Because they were indistinguishable, some V segments, including TRBV6-2 and TRBV6-3, were excluded.

Unrecorded immune exposures were likely, despite nominal health at sampling. 13 Jbeta primers and 60 Vbeta primers were used for the PCR. Assay used: immunoSEQ multiplex PCR; TCRdb lists only in-frame clones, some missing. The sample holds roughly 290,000 clones, over 70% seen once. Looked up from germline, CDR1 is MNHNS and CDR2 is SASEGT. Trimming shortened V by 6 bases and J by 2 bases, and 17 bases separated the two germline ends. The CDR3 runs 15 residues. The material sequenced was PBMCs. The sequence was obtained from a girl under 10 years old in good health and CMV-seronegative. The chain uses TRBV6-1 and TRBJ2-7; a weak D match, TRBD1 (5 bases). The CDR3 coding sequence is TGTGCCAGCAGAACCTACTTGCAGGGCCCCTACGAGCAGTACTTC. Translating gives CASRTYLQGPYEQYF.